The 25 T cell receptor beta chains given below trace back to one sample, sequenced in a study of spatial heterogeneity in lung cancer. The time point here: sample taken at primary tumor resection. Unsorted whole RNA samples from tumor, nontumor lung or frozen PBMC were sequenced. One entry per CDR3 protein, called by TCRdb with MiXCR from the 5' RACE reads. The sample shows roughly 48,000 distinct CDR3 sequences, roughly 5% of them seen only once. Sequences were derived from PBMCs, sampled at surgery. All receptors come from a male donor with early-stage non-small cell lung cancer.

This clonotype was counted many times. The chain has TRBV6-5 and TRBJ2-7, with 11 bases fitting TRBD2. V was clipped by 6 bases and J by 4 bases; unmatched bases: 14. This CDR3 is 17 amino acids long. Germline values: CDR1 MNHEY, CDR2 SVGAGI. The CDR3 is CASSLSRPGLAAYEQYF. The CDR3 bases are TGTGCCAGCAGCCTAAGTAGGCCGGGACTAGCGGCATACGAGCAGTACTTC.

This clonotype has at least ten counts. The chain couples TRBV7-9 to TRBJ1-1; tentative D call: TRBD1 (5 bases). The V end was cut by 5 bases, the J end by 5 bases, with 24 bases between. Germline-derived CDR1 and CDR2 are SEHNR and FQNEAQ (reference sequence). The CDR3 spans 17 residues. The CDR3 here is CASSKRSPGLGATEAFF. In DNA form, the CDR3 reads TGTGCCAGCAGCAAACGGTCTCCGGGACTGGGAGCAACTGAAGCTTTCTTT.

This clonotype was counted at least ten times. J is TRBJ2-7 and V is TRBV3-1; D gene ambiguous. In germline, CDR1 is LGHDT, CDR2 YNNKEL (reference sequence). V shed 0 bases and J shed 3 bases, with 3 bases lying between them. The CDR3 spans 12 residues. The CDR3: CASSQEGYEQYF. CDR3 nucleotide sequence: TGTGCCAGCAGCCAAGAAGGCTACGAGCAGTACTTC.

This clonotype has at least ten counts. J is TRBJ1-3 and V is TRBV4-2; D not certain. The germline V gene has CDR1 LGHNA and CDR2 YNFKEQ. The CDR3 has 18 amino acids. The germline V and J ends were trimmed by 0 bases and 2 bases, with 17 bases remaining between them. This chain's CDR3 is CASSQDPAGKITGNTIYF. Here the CDR3 DNA reads TGTGCCAGCAGCCAAGATCCGGCAGGAAAGATAACTGGAAACACCATATATTTT.

This clonotype has at least ten counts. The gene calls are TRBV20-1 and TRBJ2-2, with D hard to call. Trimming cost V 6 bases and J 1 base, with 9 bases left between them. In germline, CDR1 is DFQATT, CDR2 SNEGSKA (reference sequence). The CDR3 runs 13 residues. DNA for the CDR3: TGCAGTGCCCTTCGACTGAACACCGGGGAGCTGTTTTTT. This codes for CSALRLNTGELFF.

This clonotype was detected ten times or more. This chain uses TRBV3-1 with TRBJ1-6; D gene ambiguous. Looked up from germline, CDR1 is LGHDT and CDR2 is YNNKEL (reference sequence). V lost 0 bases to trimming and J lost 9 bases, with 6 bases between them. The CDR3 runs 13 residues. CDR3 in DNA: TGTGCCAGCAGCCAAGATGGTATTTCACCCCTCCACTTT. It specifies CASSQDGISPLHF.

This rearrangement joins TRBV6-9 to TRBJ1-2; no definite D call. CDR3 size: 14 residues. Trimming stripped 4 bases from V and 2 bases from J, with 11 bases between. The V gene's germline CDR1 is MNHGY and CDR2 SVAAGI. CDR3 DNA: TGTGCCAGCAGTTTTTCGCCGAGGAACTATGGCTACACCTTC. Encoded protein: CASSFSPRNYGYTF.

This clonotype was counted many times. The J gene is TRBJ2-5, the V gene TRBV5-1, with 9 positions matching TRBD1. V shed 4 bases, J shed 3 bases, and the junction held 7 bases outside the gene matches. Germline CDR1 reads SGHRS; CDR2 reads YFSETQ. The CDR3 loop spans 15 amino acids. As DNA, the CDR3 is TGCGCCAGCAGCGTAGCCGGGACAGGGAAAGAGACCCAGTACTTC. Translating gives CASSVAGTGKETQYF.

This clonotype has at least ten counts. V is TRBV10-3 and J is TRBJ2-7; 7 bases agree with TRBD2. This CDR3 spans 14 amino acids. The germline V gene encodes CDR1 ENHRY and CDR2 SYGVKD. J gave up 0 bases and V 5 bases, and 4 bases lay outside the gene matches. The CDR3 coding sequence is TGTGCCATCAGTCTCAGCGGGAACTCCTACGAGCAGTACTTC. As protein: CAISLSGNSYEQYF.

This clonotype was seen repeatedly, ten times or more. The rearrangement uses TRBV12-3 or TRBV12-4 and TRBJ2-1, with 11 bases identical to TRBD2. The CDR3 loop spans 16 amino acids. Trimming removed 5 bases from V and 4 bases from J; junction bases left unmatched: 7. CDR3 nucleotides: TGTGCCAGCAGTCTAGGGGGACTAGCGGATTACAATGAGCAGTTCTTC. Translating it yields CASSLGGLADYNEQFF.

This clonotype has ten or more counts. The V call is TRBV7-9, the J call TRBJ2-1; possible D gene TRBD2, 6 bases. The CDR3 contains 15 residues. Germline-derived CDR1 and CDR2 are SEHNR and FQNEAQ (reference sequence). Trimming cost V 5 bases and J 0 bases, with 11 bases left between them. The CDR3 DNA sequence: TGTGCCAGCAGCCCTCTAGCGAGCTCCTACAATGAGCAGTTCTTC. Its protein is CASSPLASSYNEQFF.

In this sample, this clonotype turned up many times. The chain is built from TRBV7-8 and TRBJ2-3, with TRBD2 matching 9 bases. The germline gives CDR1 SGHVS, CDR2 FQNEAQ. The J segment lost 2 bases and the V segment lost 5 bases, leaving 8 bases of the junction unmatched. The CDR3 spans 16 residues. The CDR3 nucleotides read TGTGCCAGCAGCCCTGCACTAGCGGGCCCCACAGATACGCAGTATTTT. It is translated as CASSPALAGPTDTQYF.

This clonotype was detected many times. The rearrangement joins TRBV6-5 to TRBJ2-5; TRBD2 is a possible D gene (6 bases). Germline assignment: CDR1 MNHEY and CDR2 SVGAGI. V was shortened by 6 bases and J by 0 bases, with 20 bases between the two germline ends. This CDR3 is 17 amino acids long. The CDR3 region is CASSHRLGILYQETQYF. CDR3 coding DNA: TGTGCCAGCAGCCATCGACTAGGGATATTATACCAAGAGACCCAGTACTTC.

This clonotype turned up a few times. Since a much larger clone is just one base distant, this may be a read error. The chain recombines TRBV12-3 or TRBV12-4 with TRBJ2-6; D not certain. This CDR3 has 13 amino acids. The ends were cut back, 3 bases at V and 2 bases at J, with 2 bases in the middle. In nucleotides, the CDR3 is TGTGCCAGCAGTTTCGCTGGGGCCAACGTCCTGACTTTC. Translation gives CASSFAGANVLTF.

This clonotype came up many times. The chain uses TRBV9 and TRBJ2-2; D remains ambiguous. The V and J ends lost 0 bases and 4 bases respectively, with 4 bases between them. CDR1 is SGDLS and CDR2 is YYNGEE in the germline V gene. The CDR3 covers 13 residues. CDR3 sequence (DNA): TGTGCCAGCAGCGTAGTGAGCACCGGGGAGCTGTTTTTT. Amino acid sequence: CASSVVSTGELFF.

This clonotype has a count of ten or more. The chain uses TRBV6-6 and TRBJ2-7, with TRBD1 matching 10 bases. CDR3 length: 15 amino acids. With V trimmed by 4 bases and J by 4 bases, 7 bases remained unmatched. The germline gives CDR1 MNHNY, CDR2 SVGAGI (reference sequence). In DNA, the CDR3 is TGTGCCAGCAGTTTCCGGGACAGGGGTATATACGAGCAGTACTTC. This gives the protein CASSFRDRGIYEQYF.

Many counts were recorded for this clonotype. J is TRBJ2-2 and V is TRBV7-9; perhaps TRBD1 as D (6 bases). Germline V gene sequence: CDR1 SEHNR, CDR2 FQNEAQ (reference sequence). The CDR3 extends over 14 amino acids. V gave up 3 bases and J gave up 7 bases, with 12 bases separating them. CDR3 DNA sequence: TGTGCCAGCAGCTTCTCGGGCAGGGGCGGGGAGCTGTTTTTT. Amino acids: CASSFSGRGGELFF.

This clonotype has a count of ten or more. The chain's CDR3 is CATSDPRQGDTEAFF. CDR3 bases: TGTGCCACCAGTGATCCACGACAGGGAGACACTGAAGCTTTCTTT. This chain connects TRBV24-1 to TRBJ1-1; 7 bases are a match to TRBD1. J was trimmed by 3 bases and V by 3 bases; bases with no gene match: 6. Germline lookup yields CDR1 KGHDR and CDR2 SFDVKD. This CDR3 has 15 amino acids.

This clonotype has a count of ten or more. This clone may be a read error of a much larger clone one base away. V is TRBV5-6 and J is TRBJ1-4, with TRBD1 as a possible D gene (6 bases). The ends were cut back, 2 bases at V and 7 bases at J, with 12 bases in the middle. The CDR3 contains 14 residues. Germline loops: CDR1 SGHDT, CDR2 YYEEEE. The CDR3 region is CASSFGQKGEKLFF. The CDR3 DNA follows: TGTGCCAGCAGCTTCGGACAGAAGGGTGAAAAACTGTTTTTT.

There are many counts of this clonotype. V usage is TRBV20-1 and J usage is TRBJ1-1; D gene uncertain. The V end lost 7 bases, the J end lost 3 bases, and 15 bases lay between the germline ends. There are 13 residues in the CDR3. Germline lookup yields CDR1 DFQATT and CDR2 SNEGSKA (reference sequence). CDR3 protein: CSVDEGRDTEAFF. The CDR3 region has the DNA TGCAGTGTCGACGAGGGTAGGGACACTGAAGCTTTCTTT.

Many counts were recorded for this clonotype. The V and J genes are TRBV30 and TRBJ1-4, with D perhaps matching TRBD1 (5 bases). V was trimmed by 2 bases and J by 5 bases, leaving 12 bases between them. Germline V CDR1 and CDR2: GTSNPN, SVGIG (reference sequence). The CDR3 sequence is 14 residues long. DNA for the CDR3: TGTGCCTGGAGTCCGGGACGGTTAAATGAAAAACTGTTTTTT. This encodes CAWSPGRLNEKLFF.

A word on this clonotype: It may be a read error: a sequence one base away is much more abundant. V is TRBV15 and J is TRBJ2-7, with no clear D. There are 12 residues in the CDR3. CDR1 and CDR2 from the germline V gene are LNHNV and YYDKDF (reference sequence). The V and J ends lost 3 bases and 1 base respectively, with 4 bases between them. For the CDR3, the DNA is TGTGCCACCAGCAGGGAGTCCTACGAGCAGTACTTC. This gives the protein CATSRESYEQYF.

At least ten counts were recorded for this clonotype. An end of the junction differs from the germline gene, which may be a read error. The gene calls are TRBV4-2 and TRBJ2-4, with a possible D match to TRBD2 (6 bases). The germline V gene has CDR1 LGHNA and CDR2 YNFKEQ. CDR3 length equals 14 residues. The CDR3 reads CASSSPVEPGLLNF. The CDR3 bases are TGTGCCAGCAGCTCGCCGGTTGAGCCGGGACTGTTGAACTTC.

In this sample, this clonotype turned up many times. J is TRBJ1-3 and V is TRBV5-1; D gene ambiguous. This CDR3 has 16 amino acids. Trimming shortened V by 2 bases and J by 3 bases, and 15 bases separated the two germline ends. Per the germline V gene, CDR1 is SGHRS and CDR2 is YFSETQ. In DNA form, the CDR3 reads TGCGCCAGCAGCTTAACGGGTTCGGGTTATGGAAACACCATATATTTT. Encoded protein: CASSLTGSGYGNTIYF.

This clonotype was counted ten times or more. The chain employs TRBV7-3 and TRBJ2-2; TRBD2 matches 10 bases. This CDR3 has 17 residues. Germline V gene lookup returns CDR1 SGHTA and CDR2 FQGTGA. Unmatched junction bases numbered 4, after V lost 1 base and J lost 2 bases. The CDR3 loop reads CASSLSGTSANTGELFF. The CDR3 DNA reads TGTGCCAGCAGCTTAAGCGGGACTAGCGCCAACACCGGGGAGCTGTTTTTT.